This T cell receptor beta chain was recorded in a study of OX40 agonist ivuxolimab in advanced cancers. The CDR3 is 14 residues long. Trimming stripped 7 bases from V and 8 bases from J, with 15 bases between. Germline loops: CDR1 LNHDA, CDR2 SQIVND (reference sequence). Sequencing used immunoSEQ multiplex PCR; TCRdb keeps in-frame clones, though not all of them. The sample holds tens of thousands of clones; roughly 87% are singletons and the top ten take more than 1%. The receptor was derived from an adult with an advanced solid tumor such as melanoma, head and neck, liver or kidney cancer. The chain recombines TRBV19 with TRBJ1-6; the D gene is possibly TRBD1 (5 bases). Source: CD4+ or CD8+ T cells sorted from blood, taken in a trial of the OX40 agonist ivuxolimab. CDR3 DNA sequence: TGTGCCAGTACCATGGGACTAAATTATTCACCCCTCCACTTT. As protein: CASTMGLNYSPLHF.